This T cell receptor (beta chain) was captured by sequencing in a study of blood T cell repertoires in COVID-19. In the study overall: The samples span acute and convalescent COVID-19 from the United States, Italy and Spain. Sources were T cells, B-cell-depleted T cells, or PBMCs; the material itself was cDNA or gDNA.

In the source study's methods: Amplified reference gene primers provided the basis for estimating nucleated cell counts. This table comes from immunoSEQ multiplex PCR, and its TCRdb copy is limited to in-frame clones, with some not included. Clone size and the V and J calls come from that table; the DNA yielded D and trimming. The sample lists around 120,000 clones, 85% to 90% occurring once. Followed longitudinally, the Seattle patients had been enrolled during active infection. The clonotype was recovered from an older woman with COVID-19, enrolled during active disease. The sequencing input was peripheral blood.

For the CDR3, the DNA is TGCGCCAGCACCCCGAGGAGTAACCTTAAACTGTTTTTT. This codes for CASTPRSNLKLFF. J is TRBJ1-4 and V is TRBV10-2; the D is unclear. Per germline, CDR1 WSHSY and CDR2 SAAADI. V lost 7 bases and J 11 bases, leaving 17 bases between the germline ends. This CDR3 has 13 residues.